This entry lists 9 T cell receptor beta chains sequenced from one sample in a study of T cell changes during pregnancy in multiple sclerosis (dated by TCRdb to between 2019 and 2020). Receptors were amplified or captured by the immunoSEQ multiplex PCR assay. The source is immuneACCESS, and TCRdb retained only in-frame sequences with V and J called. Part of the clones is not carried over; for the studies checked, unresolved V genes explain less than half of this, and the remainder is unexplained. The sample yields tens of thousands of clones; 90% to 95% were counted once. The ten most abundant clones make up 1.5% to 2% of the sample. This sample comprised peripheral blood, obtained in the first trimester of pregnancy. These receptors all come from a female donor in good health, enrolled as a control in a pregnancy study.

The rearrangement uses TRBV28 and TRBJ2-2, with unresolved D. Germline values: CDR1 MDHEN, CDR2 SYDVKM. The CDR3 is made up of 12 amino acids. V was shortened by 5 bases and J by 4 bases, with 5 bases between the two germline ends. CDR3 coding DNA: TGTGCCAGCAGTCCTTTCACCGGGGAGCTGTTTTTT. The encoded protein is CASSPFTGELFF.

The chain has TRBV28 and TRBJ2-7, with TRBD1 identical over 11 bases. Germline trimming cut 4 bases from V and 2 bases from J; bases unmatched to any gene: 13. Germline lookup yields CDR1 MDHEN and CDR2 SYDVKM. CDR3 size: 18 residues. The CDR3 spells CASSYPGQGESVTYEQYF. The CDR3 DNA reads TGTGCCAGCAGTTACCCGGGACAGGGGGAGAGCGTGACCTACGAGCAGTACTTC.

The chain's CDR3 is CASSSQGGGGFF. The DNA of the CDR3 is TGTGCCAGCAGTTCCCAAGGCGGTGGAGGGTTCTTC. V gene TRBV27 combines with J gene TRBJ2-1; D possibly corresponds to TRBD2 (5 bases). Germline CDR1 and CDR2: MNHEY and SMNVEV (reference sequence). V lost 4 bases and J lost 15, with 16 bases in between. CDR3 length: 12 amino acids.

In the case of this clone: In the same sample, other DNA sequences code for this CDR3. This chain uses TRBV5-1 with TRBJ2-3; the D is unclear. With 5 bases removed from V and 2 bases from J, the gap between germline ends came to 6 bases. Looked up from germline, CDR1 is SGHRS and CDR2 is YFSETQ. The CDR3 is made up of 12 amino acids. CDR3 amino acids: CASSQNTDTQYF. Written as DNA, the CDR3 is TGCGCCAGCAGTCAGAACACAGATACGCAGTATTTT.

V is TRBV28 and J is TRBJ2-2; the D gene is possibly TRBD1 (6 bases). CDR3 length equals 16 residues. CDR1 and CDR2 (germline): MDHEN, SYDVKM. Trimming took 4 bases from V and 2 from J, leaving 14 bases between them. CDR3 amino acids: CASSWSHRANTGELFF. The CDR3 DNA reads TGTGCCAGCAGTTGGAGTCACAGGGCCAACACCGGGGAGCTGTTTTTT. The variable domain in full, completed from reference TRBV28 and TRBJ2-2, reads DVKVTQSSRYLVKRTGEKVFLECVQDMDHENMFWYRQDPGLGLRLIYFSYDVKMKEKGDIPEGYSVSREKKERFSLILESASTNQTSMYLCASSWSHRANTGELFFGEGSRLTVL.

This clone was seen more than once but under ten times. This rearrangement joins TRBV5-1 to TRBJ2-1, with D maybe TRBD1 (6 bases). The CDR3 is made up of 17 amino acids. Trimming took 0 bases from V and 0 from J, leaving 13 bases between them. Germline-derived CDR1 and CDR2 are SGHRS and YFSETQ. In nucleotides, the CDR3 is TGCGCCAGCAGCTTGGGACAGGCAGTGAACTCCTACAATGAGCAGTTCTTC. Amino acid sequence: CASSLGQAVNSYNEQFF.

This clone was seen a single time. The rearrangement links TRBV18 to TRBJ1-2, with TRBD1 identical over 9 bases. The V gene end was trimmed by 5 bases and the J gene end by 5 bases; junction bases not matched to a gene: 9. The CDR3 contains 15 residues. Per germline, CDR1 KGHSH and CDR2 LQKENI. Here the CDR3 DNA reads TGTGCCAGCTCAAGGGACAGGGTGGATCCTTATGGCTACACCTTC. Amino acids: CASSRDRVDPYGYTF.

The sample holds a few counts of this clone. This chain uses TRBV5-1 with TRBJ2-3, with D possibly matching TRBD1 (5 bases). Between the trimmed V and J ends, which lost 2 bases and 1 base, there was a span of 14 bases. The CDR3 totals 16 residues. Per the germline V gene, CDR1 is SGHRS and CDR2 is YFSETQ. CDR3 nucleotide sequence: TGCGCCAGCAGCTTCTATGGGGCCTCTGGCACAGATACGCAGTATTTT. Amino acids: CASSFYGASGTDTQYF.

The DNA of the CDR3 is TGTGCCAGCAGTTCACAGGGATATGGCTACACCTTC. Residues: CASSSQGYGYTF. The chain joins TRBV28 to TRBJ1-2; D possibly corresponds to TRBD1 (6 bases). The V end lost 4 bases, the J end lost 5 bases, and 8 bases lay between the germline ends. Germline assignment: CDR1 MDHEN and CDR2 SYDVKM. The CDR3 totals 12 residues.